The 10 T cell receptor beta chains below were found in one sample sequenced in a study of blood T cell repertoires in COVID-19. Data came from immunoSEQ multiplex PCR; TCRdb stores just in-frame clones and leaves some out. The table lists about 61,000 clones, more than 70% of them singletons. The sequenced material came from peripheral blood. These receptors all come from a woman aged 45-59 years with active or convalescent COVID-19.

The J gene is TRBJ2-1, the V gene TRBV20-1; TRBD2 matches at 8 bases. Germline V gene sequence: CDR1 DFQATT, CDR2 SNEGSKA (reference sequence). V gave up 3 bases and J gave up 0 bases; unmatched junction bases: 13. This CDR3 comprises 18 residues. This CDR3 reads CSASAIAGSPSSYNEQFF. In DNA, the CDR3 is TGCAGTGCTAGTGCGATAGCGGGGTCCCCAAGCTCCTACAATGAGCAGTTCTTC.

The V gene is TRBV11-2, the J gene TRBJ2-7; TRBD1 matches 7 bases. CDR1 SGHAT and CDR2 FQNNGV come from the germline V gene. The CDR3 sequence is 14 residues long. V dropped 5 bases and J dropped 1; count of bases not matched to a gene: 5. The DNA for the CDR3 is TGTGCCAGCAGCCCGGGACAGCTATCCTACGAGCAGTACTTC. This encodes CASSPGQLSYEQYF.

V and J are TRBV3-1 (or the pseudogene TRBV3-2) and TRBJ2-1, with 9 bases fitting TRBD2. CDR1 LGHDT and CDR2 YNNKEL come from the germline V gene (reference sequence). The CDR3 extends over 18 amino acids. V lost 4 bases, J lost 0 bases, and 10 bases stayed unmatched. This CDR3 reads CASSPSFSGSSSYNEQFF. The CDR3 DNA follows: TGTGCCAGCAGCCCTAGCTTTAGCGGGAGTAGCTCCTACAATGAGCAGTTCTTC.

The DNA of the CDR3 is TGCAGTGCTAGTTCTTTATCTAGCGGCCAAGAGACCCAGTACTTC. It encodes CSASSLSSGQETQYF. The chain recombines TRBV20-1 with TRBJ2-5; 7 bases line up with TRBD2. The trim removed 3 bases at V and 1 base at J, leaving 8 bases unmatched. This CDR3 spans 15 amino acids. Germline-derived CDR1 and CDR2 are DFQATT and SNEGSKA (reference sequence).

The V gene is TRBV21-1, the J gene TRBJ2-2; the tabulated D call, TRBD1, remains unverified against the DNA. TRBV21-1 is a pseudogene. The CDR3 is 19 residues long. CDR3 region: CASSKVRPLAQGGTGELFF. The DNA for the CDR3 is TGTGCCAGCAGCAAAGTAAGGCCCTTAGCGCAAGGGGGCACCGGGGAGCTGTTTTTT.

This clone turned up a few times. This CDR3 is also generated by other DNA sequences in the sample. The CDR3 here is CASSPTRDSYNEQFF. CDR3 DNA: TGTGCCAGCAGCCCGACTCGGGACTCTTACAATGAGCAGTTCTTC. The chain is built from TRBV3-1 (or the pseudogene TRBV3-2) and TRBJ2-1; D possibly corresponds to TRBD2 (6 bases). The CDR3 consists of 15 residues. The V and J ends lost 4 bases and 4 bases respectively, with 14 bases between them. The germline gives CDR1 LGHDT, CDR2 YNNKEL (reference sequence).

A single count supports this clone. The chain's CDR3 is CASSSGQGQYTDTQYF. The CDR3 coding sequence is TGTGCCAGCAGCTCCGGACAGGGTCAGTACACAGATACGCAGTATTTT. The chain uses TRBV7-9 and TRBJ2-3; 8 bases agree with TRBD1. Losses at the gene ends were 4 bases for V and 2 bases for J; bases not matched to a gene: 8. CDR3 size: 16 residues. Germline values: CDR1 SEHNR, CDR2 FQNEAQ (reference sequence).

CDR3 DNA: TGTGCCAGCAGCCAACCAGGGTCGGGAAACACCATATATTTT. Translating it yields CASSQPGSGNTIYF. The rearrangement uses TRBV14 and TRBJ1-3; a weak D match, TRBD1 (5 bases). Trimming stripped 2 bases from V and 4 bases from J, with 9 bases between. The germline CDR1 and CDR2 sequences are SGHDN and FVKESK. This CDR3 is 14 amino acids long.

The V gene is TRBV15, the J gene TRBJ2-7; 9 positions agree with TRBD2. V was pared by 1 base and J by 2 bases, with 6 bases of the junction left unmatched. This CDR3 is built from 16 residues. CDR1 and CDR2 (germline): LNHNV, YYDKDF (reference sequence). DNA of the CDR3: TGTGCCACCAGCAGAGGGGGGACTAGCAGAGCCTACGAGCAGTACTTC. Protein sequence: CATSRGGTSRAYEQYF. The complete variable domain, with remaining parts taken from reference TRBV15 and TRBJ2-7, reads DAMVIQNPRYQVTQFGKPVTLSCSQTLNHNVMYWYQQKSSQAPKLLFHYYDKDFNNEADTPDNFQSRRPNTSFCFLDIRSPGLGDTAMYLCATSRGGTSRAYEQYFGPGTRLTVT.

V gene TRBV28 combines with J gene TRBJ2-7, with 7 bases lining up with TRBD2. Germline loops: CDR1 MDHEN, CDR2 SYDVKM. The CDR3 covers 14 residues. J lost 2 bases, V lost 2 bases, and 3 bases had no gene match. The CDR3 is CASSLGTKTYEQYF. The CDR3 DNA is TGTGCCAGCAGTTTAGGGACTAAAACCTACGAGCAGTACTTC.